The next 20 T cell receptor beta chains were all read from a single sample in a study of regulatory T cells in long-lasting Graves disease. The authors built TCR beta libraries using iRepertoire HTBI primers and Arm-PCR of CDR3 regions. From the multiplex PCR reads, TCRdb called clonotypes with MiXCR, one entry per CDR3 protein. Of 400,000 to 500,000 distinct CDR3 sequences in the sample, about 20% were seen once. The time point here: persistent/refractory GD, antithyroid drugs over 5 years with positive TRAb. The authors made the TCR library using RNA they extracted from PBMCs. Material: peripheral blood mononuclear cells (PBMCs), obtained when the disease was refractory, from a patient treated with antithyroid drugs. The receptors derive from a female donor with Graves disease.

This clonotype was seen only a few times. V and J are TRBV4-1 and TRBJ2-5; D remains ambiguous. V was cut by 3 bases and J by 1 base, with 12 bases left in between. This CDR3 is 15 amino acids long. CDR1 is MGHRA, CDR2 YSYEKL, per germline. DNA of the CDR3: TGCGCCAGCAGCCAGCTCACGCTCGGCCAAGAGACCCAGTACTTC. Its translation: CASSQLTLGQETQYF.

This rearrangement joins TRBV6-1 to TRBJ1-5, with 7 positions matching TRBD1. There are 14 residues in the CDR3. The V segment lost 7 bases and the J segment 6 bases; nucleotides outside the gene matches: 9. Germline V lookup: CDR1 MNHNS, CDR2 SASEGT. The CDR3 is CASKRQGVGQPQHF. The CDR3 DNA reads as TGTGCCAGCAAGCGACAGGGAGTGGGTCAGCCCCAGCATTTT.

This clonotype was seen a handful of times. V is TRBV29-1 and J is TRBJ2-7, with TRBD1 identical over 9 bases. This CDR3 is built from 13 residues. Trimming took 6 bases from V and 2 from J; bases not matched to a gene: 5. The germline CDR1 and CDR2 sequences are SQVTM and ANQGSEA. CDR3 bases: TGCAGCGTCCGGACAGGGGTAACCTACGAGCAGTACTTC. Protein: CSVRTGVTYEQYF.

This clonotype was seen at least ten times. This chain links TRBV29-1 with TRBJ2-5; 8 bases are a match to TRBD1. Germline lookup yields CDR1 SQVTM and CDR2 ANQGSEA. V shed 6 bases, J shed 6 bases, and the junction held 6 bases outside the gene matches. This CDR3 is 12 amino acids long. CDR3: CSVRTGFKTQYF. CDR3 coding DNA: TGCAGCGTGAGGACAGGGTTTAAGACCCAGTACTTC. The entire variable domain, with the rest obtained from reference TRBV29-1 and TRBJ2-5, is as follows: SAVISQKPSRDICQRGTSLTIQCQVDSQVTMMFWYRQQPGQSLTLIATANQGSEATYESGFVIDKFPISRPNLTFSTLTVSNMSPEDSSIYLCSVRTGFKTQYFGPGTRLLVL.

This chain connects TRBV20-1 to TRBJ2-1, with 8 nucleotides matching TRBD2. Germline lookup yields CDR1 DFQATT and CDR2 SNEGSKA (reference sequence). CDR3 length: 13 residues. Trimming cost V 8 bases and J 7 bases; bases outside gene matches: 10. The CDR3 reads CSTAGGRNNEQFF. In DNA, the CDR3 is TGCAGTACCGCGGGCGGGAGGAATAATGAGCAGTTCTTC.

V usage is TRBV7-9 and J usage is TRBJ2-1; 9 bases are a match to TRBD1. The CDR3 is made up of 18 amino acids. The trim removed 5 bases at V and 3 bases at J, leaving 14 bases unmatched. Germline V gene data show CDR1 as SEHNR and CDR2 as FQNEAQ (reference sequence). CDR3 protein: CASSPSGGGDRVYNEQFF. CDR3 DNA sequence: TGTGCCAGCAGCCCCTCGGGGGGAGGGGACAGGGTCTACAATGAGCAGTTCTTC.

In its sample, this clonotype was seen many times. The V gene is TRBV18, the J gene TRBJ1-4; perhaps TRBD1 as D (5 bases). V was cut by 3 bases and J by 8 bases, with 13 bases left in between. The CDR3 has 14 residues. CDR1 KGHSH and CDR2 LQKENI come from the germline V gene. The CDR3 coding sequence is TGTGCCAGCTCACCCTCTCGAGGGGTCGAAAAACTGTTTTTT. This sequence encodes CASSPSRGVEKLFF. Combining the CDR3 with reference TRBV18 and TRBJ1-4 gives the whole variable domain NAGVMQNPRHLVRRRGQEARLRCSPMKGHSHVYWYRQLPEEGLKFMVYLQKENIIDESGMPKERFSAEFPKEGPSILRIQQVVRGDSAAYFCASSPSRGVEKLFFGSGTQLSVL.

This clonotype has more than one count but fewer than ten. The V call is TRBV4-2, the J call TRBJ1-2; D remains unclear. V gave up 1 base and J gave up 4 bases, with 16 bases separating them. Germline CDR1 LGHNA, CDR2 YNFKEQ. The CDR3 is made up of 16 amino acids. CDR3 loop: CASSQGHQTKPYGYTF. For the CDR3, the DNA is TGTGCCAGCAGCCAAGGACATCAGACCAAACCCTATGGCTACACCTTC.

This clonotype was found a few times. The junction and the germline gene differ at one end; a read error may be behind it. The chain carries TRBV27 and TRBJ2-7; TRBD2 matches at 13 bases. This CDR3 is 14 amino acids long. Per germline, CDR1 MNHEY and CDR2 SMNVEV (reference sequence). CDR3 loop: CASSPGTSGKGENF. For the CDR3, the DNA is TGTGCCAGCAGTCCCGGGACTAGCGGGAAGGGGGAGAACTTC.

This clonotype has more than one count but fewer than ten. The chain is built from TRBV7-2 and TRBJ2-7; TRBD1 might be the D (5 bases). The CDR3 is made up of 13 amino acids. The V end was cut by 5 bases, the J end by 2 bases, with 10 bases between. Germline V gene sequence: CDR1 SGHTA, CDR2 FQGNSA. CDR3: CASSRGKTYEQYF. CDR3 DNA sequence: TGTGCCAGCAGCAGGGGAAAAACCTACGAGCAGTACTTC.

J is TRBJ2-5 and V is TRBV29-1; 8 bases fit TRBD2. CDR1 SQVTM and CDR2 ANQGSEA come from the germline V gene. The CDR3 covers 11 residues. Here the CDR3 DNA reads TGCACCGGGGGGGGCCGGGAGACCCAGTACTTC. Its translation is CTGGGRETQYF. The whole variable domain, remainder taken from reference TRBV29-1 and TRBJ2-5, is SAVISQKPSRDICQRGTSLTIQCQVDSQVTMMFWYRQQPGQSLTLIATANQGSEATYESGFVIDKFPISRPNLTFSTLTVSNMSPEDSSIYLCTGGGRETQYFGPGTRLLVL.

The gene calls are TRBV6-2 or TRBV6-3 and TRBJ2-5; D assignment may be TRBD1 or TRBD2 (6 bases each). V was cut by 6 bases and J by 3 bases, with 14 bases left in between. The CDR3 loop spans 14 amino acids. Germline V gene lookup returns CDR1 MNHEY and CDR2 SVGEGT. DNA of the CDR3: TGTGCCAGCAGAGACCTAGGGGGGAAAGAGACCCAGTACTTC. Amino acids: CASRDLGGKETQYF.

The chain recombines TRBV20-1 with TRBJ2-7; 9 bases align to TRBD1. Per germline, CDR1 DFQATT and CDR2 SNEGSKA (reference sequence). V lost 6 bases to trimming and J lost 3 bases; unmatched junction nucleotides: 6. This CDR3 comprises 13 residues. The CDR3 sequence: CSATGGQGYEQYF. The CDR3 nucleotides are TGCAGTGCCACCGGGGGACAGGGCTACGAGCAGTACTTC.

This clonotype was seen many times. The V gene is TRBV28, the J gene TRBJ2-7, with 10 positions matching TRBD2. V was pared by 8 bases and J by 4 bases, with 14 bases of the junction left unmatched. Germline V gene lookup returns CDR1 MDHEN and CDR2 SYDVKM. This CDR3 comprises 16 residues. CDR3 DNA: TGTGCCAGCTGCATATACTCGGCAGCGGGAGGGTACGAGCAGTACTTC. The encoded protein is CASCIYSAAGGYEQYF.

This clonotype was observed at least ten times. The V call is TRBV7-3, the J call TRBJ2-2, with 10 nucleotides matching TRBD1. The germline gives CDR1 SGHTA, CDR2 FQGTGA. This CDR3 region has 17 residues. The V segment lost 4 bases and the J segment 6 bases; nucleotides outside the gene matches: 11. The CDR3 here is CASSSFPGTGASGELFF. The CDR3 region has the DNA TGTGCCAGCAGCTCCTTCCCCGGGACAGGGGCATCCGGGGAGCTGTTTTTT.

In its sample, this clonotype was seen many times. The rearrangement uses TRBV27 and TRBJ2-4; D might be TRBD1 or TRBD2, each matching 6 bases. CDR1 is MNHEY, CDR2 SMNVEV, per germline (reference sequence). Trimming shortened V by 4 bases and J by 5 bases, and 12 bases separated the two germline ends. There are 14 residues in the CDR3. In DNA form, the CDR3 reads TGTGCCAGCAGTTCCGGGGGCGCGGAAAACATTCAGTACTTC. Residues: CASSSGGAENIQYF.

This clonotype was detected only a few times. The chain employs TRBV27 and TRBJ2-4, with 8 bases matching TRBD1. The CDR3 has 17 residues. Germline loops: CDR1 MNHEY, CDR2 SMNVEV (reference sequence). Trimming took 0 bases from V and 8 from J; bases not matched to a gene: 12. The CDR3 sequence: CASSLSRPGGLLDIQYF. The CDR3 DNA reads TGTGCCAGCAGTTTATCCCGACCAGGGGGCCTCCTTGACATTCAGTACTTC.

This clonotype was observed many times. The rearrangement joins TRBV10-3 to TRBJ2-5; 7 bases agree with TRBD1. CDR3 length: 13 amino acids. CDR1 ENHRY and CDR2 SYGVKD come from the germline V gene. V lost 6 bases and J lost 3; bases outside the gene matches: 4. The CDR3 spells CAIRSTGEETQYF. In DNA form, the CDR3 reads TGTGCCATCAGATCAACAGGGGAAGAGACCCAGTACTTC.

Ten or more counts support this clonotype. The chain carries TRBV7-2 and TRBJ1-6; D is uncertain. There are 14 residues in the CDR3. Germline-derived CDR1 and CDR2 are SGHTA and FQGNSA. V was cut by 5 bases and J by 7 bases, with 12 bases left in between. The CDR3 DNA sequence: TGTGCCAGCAGCGACCGGGCCCTCAATTCACCCCTCCACTTT. It yields the protein CASSDRALNSPLHF.

The chain employs TRBV10-3 and TRBJ2-1, with 8 bases matching TRBD2. J gave up 5 bases and V 4 bases, and 7 bases lay outside the gene matches. CDR1 ENHRY and CDR2 SYGVKD come from the germline V gene. The CDR3 has 15 residues. The CDR3 here is CAISGGTSGDNEQFF. The CDR3 DNA sequence: TGTGCCATCAGTGGTGGTACTAGCGGAGACAATGAGCAGTTCTTC.